This TCR beta chain was retrieved from a study of blood T cell repertoires in COVID-19. Study as a whole: Donors in the United States, Italy and Spain gave samples during acute or convalescent COVID-19.

Libraries were prepared by immunoSEQ multiplex PCR; TCRdb keeps only in-frame clonotypes and omits some of them. Among about 120,000 clones listed, 70% to 80% were seen once. Germline loops: CDR1 SGHDT, CDR2 YYEEEE. This CDR3 is 14 amino acids long. Trimming took 4 bases from V and 4 from J; bases not matched to a gene: 3. This clonotype was sampled from a man aged 65-85 years with acute or convalescent COVID-19. This chain uses TRBV5-6 with TRBJ2-5; 11 bases align to TRBD1. Source material: peripheral blood. CDR3 sequence reads: CASSRDRGGETQYF. The CDR3 bases are TGTGCCAGCAGCCGGGACAGGGGGGGAGAGACCCAGTACTTC.